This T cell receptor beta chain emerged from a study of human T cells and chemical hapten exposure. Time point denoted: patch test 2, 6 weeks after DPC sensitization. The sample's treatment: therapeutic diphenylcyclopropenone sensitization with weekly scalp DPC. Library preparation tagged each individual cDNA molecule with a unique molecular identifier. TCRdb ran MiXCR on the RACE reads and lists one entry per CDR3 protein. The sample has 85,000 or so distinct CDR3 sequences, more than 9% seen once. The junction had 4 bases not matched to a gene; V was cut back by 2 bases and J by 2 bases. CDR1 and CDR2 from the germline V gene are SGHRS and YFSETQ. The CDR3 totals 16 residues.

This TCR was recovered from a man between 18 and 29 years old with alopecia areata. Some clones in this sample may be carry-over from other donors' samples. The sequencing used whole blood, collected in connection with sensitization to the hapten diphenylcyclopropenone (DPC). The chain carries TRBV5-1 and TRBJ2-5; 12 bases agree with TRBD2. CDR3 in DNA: TGCGCCAGCAGCTTACTTCTAGCGGGGGGGCAAGAGACCCAGTACTTC. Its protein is CASSLLLAGGQETQYF.